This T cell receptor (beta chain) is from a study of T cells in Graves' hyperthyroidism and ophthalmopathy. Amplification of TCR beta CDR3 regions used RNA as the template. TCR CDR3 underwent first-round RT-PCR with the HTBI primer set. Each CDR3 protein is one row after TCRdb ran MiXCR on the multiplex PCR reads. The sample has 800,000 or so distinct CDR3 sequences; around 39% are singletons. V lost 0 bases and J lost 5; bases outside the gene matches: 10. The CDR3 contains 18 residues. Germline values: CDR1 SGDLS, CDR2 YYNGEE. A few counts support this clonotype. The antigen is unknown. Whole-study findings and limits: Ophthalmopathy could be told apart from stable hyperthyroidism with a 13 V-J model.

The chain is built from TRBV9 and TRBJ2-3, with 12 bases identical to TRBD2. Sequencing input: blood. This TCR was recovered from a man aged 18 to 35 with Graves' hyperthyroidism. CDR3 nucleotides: TGTGCCAGCAGCGTAGCTGAAGGACTAGCGGGATACAGAGATACGCAGTATTTT. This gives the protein CASSVAEGLAGYRDTQYF.